One and the same sample provided the 2 T cell receptor beta chains below, sequenced in a study of cytomegalovirus exposure and HLA in healthy donors. PCR amplification relied on 60 Vbeta primers (plus 13 Jbeta primers). Generated by immunoSEQ multiplex PCR, the TCRdb table keeps only in-frame clones and is missing some. This table holds about 160,000 clones, 60% to 85% found once. Material for sequencing was PBMCs. These receptors were collected from a woman aged 25 to 45 in good health and CMV-seronegative.

This clone occurred a few times. The chain joins TRBV14 to TRBJ1-2, with D perhaps matching TRBD1 (6 bases). This CDR3 contains 13 residues. Germline V lookup: CDR1 SGHDN, CDR2 FVKESK. Trimming left V 0 bases short and J 8 bases short, with 10 bases between. CDR3 sequence: CASSQEGRGGYTF. The CDR3 nucleotides are TGTGCCAGCAGCCAAGAGGGTAGGGGGGGCTACACCTTC.

The genes are TRBV5-1 and TRBJ2-5; D possibly corresponds to TRBD1 (6 bases). Germline assignment: CDR1 SGHRS and CDR2 YFSETQ. Between the trimmed V and J ends, which lost 4 bases and 5 bases, there was a span of 12 bases. The CDR3 contains 13 residues. The CDR3 region is CASSLGHTETQYF. CDR3 bases: TGCGCCAGCAGCCTGGGACATACGGAGACCCAGTACTTC.